These T cell receptor beta chains were read from a single sample in a study of T cell responses to AZD1222 COVID-19 vaccine. Clones were sequenced by immunoSEQ multiplex PCR, and TCRdb holds only the in-frame ones, with some missing. The table includes approximately 150,000 clones, roughly nine tenths detected once. Here the sequenced sample was peripheral blood, taken on day 0 of AZD1222 vaccination. These receptors were taken from an adult in good health. Each CDR3 is given with its conserved first and last residue. A D gene is named only where the DNA matches it firmly. Part of the rows lack a size; the others show once, few, many or a class for expanded clones.

j_call	d_call	v_call	clone_size	cdr3_aa	cdr3_nt
TRBJ2-2	-	TRBV3-1/TRBV3-2	few	CASSSRGGNGELFF	TGTGCCAGCAGCTCGAGGGGGGGGAACGGGGAGCTGTTTTTT
TRBJ1-2	-	TRBV6-2/TRBV6-3	-	CASSRQPRRYGYTF	TGTGCCAGCAGCCGACAGCCGAGGAGGTATGGCTACACCTTC
TRBJ1-3	-	TRBV5-4	few	CASSPGVFSGNTIYF	TGTGCCAGCAGCCCTGGGGTATTCTCTGGAAACACCATATATTTT
TRBJ2-3	-	TRBV6-4	-	CASSSLGGDTQYF	TGTGCCAGCAGCTCACTAGGGGGAGATACGCAGTATTTT
TRBJ1-3	-	TRBV3-1/TRBV3-2	-	CASSPGFLRPIYF	TGTGCCAGCAGCCCCGGGTTTTTGCGTCCCATATATTTT
TRBJ2-2	TRBD2	TRBV7-3	-	CASSSGTRPGELFF	TGTGCCAGCAGCTCCGGGACTAGGCCCGGGGAGCTGTTTTTT
TRBJ1-2	-	TRBV19	-	CASSIDPGTGYTF	TGTGCCAGTAGTATAGACCCAGGGACTGGCTACACCTTC
TRBJ1-1	-	TRBV6-5	-	CATAGDTEAFF	TGTGCCACCGCAGGGGACACTGAAGCTTTCTTT
TRBJ2-2	TRBD2	TRBV5-6	-	CASSFSGRANTGELFF	TGTGCCAGCAGCTTTTCCGGGAGGGCAAACACCGGGGAGCTGTTTTTT
TRBJ1-1	-	TRBV21-1	-	CASSKNGGGRDGTEAFF	TGTGCCAGCAGCAAAAACGGCGGGGGCAGGGATGGCACTGAAGCTTTCTTT
TRBJ2-5	-	TRBV5-1	-	CASSFYEGAETQYF	TGCGCCAGCAGCTTTTACGAAGGCGCAGAGACCCAGTACTTC
TRBJ1-1	-	TRBV19	-	CASSILYPGGDAEAFF	TGTGCCAGTAGTATACTCTATCCTGGGGGGGACGCTGAAGCTTTCTTT
TRBJ1-1	-	TRBV7-2	-	CASSLLLGGRTEAFF	TGTGCCAGCAGCTTACTTTTAGGGGGTCGCACTGAAGCTTTCTTT
TRBJ1-1	-	TRBV12-3/TRBV12-4	-	CASSSRQVGAFF	TGTGCCAGCAGTTCTAGACAGGTCGGCGCTTTCTTT
TRBJ1-1	-	TRBV29-1	-	CSVPRGATEAFF	TGCAGCGTTCCTAGGGGAGCTACTGAAGCTTTCTTT
TRBJ2-5	TRBD1	TRBV11-2	-	CASSFSGTEQETQYF	TGTGCCAGCAGCTTCTCCGGGACAGAACAAGAGACCCAGTACTTC
TRBJ1-6	-	TRBV6-5	-	CASSWSRGGSPLHF	TGTGCCAGCAGTTGGTCCAGGGGCGGCTCACCCCTCCACTTT
TRBJ2-5	TRBD2	TRBV7-2	-	CASSLGLAGLGETQYF	TGTGCCAGCAGCTTAGGGCTAGCGGGTTTAGGAGAGACCCAGTACTTC
TRBJ1-2	-	TRBV12-3/TRBV12-4	-	CASSYQDAGYTF	TGTGCCAGCAGTTACCAGGACGCTGGCTACACCTTC
TRBJ1-4	-	TRBV5-5	-	CASSLGAGSNEKLFF	TGTGCCAGCAGCTTGGGGGCAGGGAGTAATGAAAAACTGTTTTTT
TRBJ2-2	TRBD2	TRBV28	-	CASSSSGTTGELFF	TGTGCCAGCAGTTCTAGCGGAACCACCGGGGAGCTGTTTTTT
TRBJ1-5	-	TRBV24-1	-	CATGTDSFNQPQHF	TGTGCCACCGGGACCGACAGTTTCAATCAGCCCCAGCATTTT
TRBJ1-1	-	TRBV18	-	CASSGYYGDVAEAFF	TGTGCCAGCTCAGGATATTATGGGGATGTGGCTGAAGCTTTCTTT
TRBJ2-1	-	TRBV6-5	-	CASSSLGEIYNEQFF	TGTGCCAGCAGTTCCCTGGGAGAGATCTACAATGAGCAGTTCTTC
TRBJ1-1	-	TRBV11-2	-	CASSLTAENTEAFF	TGTGCCAGCAGCCTAACGGCAGAGAACACTGAAGCTTTCTTT
TRBJ1-6	-	TRBV25-1	-	CAARAGGIYSPLHF	TGTGCAGCCCGTGCCGGGGGGATATACTCACCCCTCCACTTT
TRBJ1-3	TRBD1	TRBV6-6	-	CASSFPDRTGGNTIYF	TGTGCCAGCAGTTTCCCGGACAGGACGGGGGGAAACACCATATATTTT
TRBJ2-7	TRBD1	TRBV28	-	CASRSFSGQTYEQYF	TGTGCCAGCAGGTCTTTTTCGGGACAGACCTACGAGCAGTACTTC
TRBJ2-7	-	TRBV10-2	-	CASSELKGYEQYF	TGCGCCAGCAGTGAGCTGAAGGGCTACGAGCAGTACTTC
TRBJ1-5	-	TRBV19	-	CASSFRGLSVQPQHF	TGTGCCAGTAGTTTCAGGGGTCTTAGCGTACAGCCCCAGCATTTT
TRBJ1-2	-	TRBV2	-	CASPEGQRGYTF	TGTGCCAGCCCCGAGGGGCAGAGGGGCTACACCTTC
TRBJ2-7	-	TRBV11-2	-	CASSFGRGGEQYF	TGTGCCAGCAGCTTCGGCAGGGGCGGGGAGCAGTACTTC
TRBJ1-1	-	TRBV19	-	CASSLRGGMNTEAFF	TGTGCCAGTAGTCTCCGTGGAGGGATGAACACTGAAGCTTTCTTT
TRBJ1-1	-	TRBV6-5	-	CASSSISEAFF	TGTGCCAGCAGTTCGATATCTGAAGCTTTCTTT
TRBJ1-5	-	TRBV5-1	-	CASSLRAGRHQPQHF	TGCGCCAGCAGCTTGCGAGCAGGGCGGCATCAGCCCCAGCATTTT
TRBJ2-1	TRBD2	TRBV6-2/TRBV6-3	-	CASSDPPGLADNEQFF	TGTGCCAGCAGTGACCCTCCGGGACTAGCGGACAATGAGCAGTTCTTC
TRBJ1-1	TRBD1	TRBV5-1	-	CASTGDYGTGDTEAFF	TGCGCCAGCACAGGTGACTACGGGACAGGGGACACTGAAGCTTTCTTT
TRBJ2-2	-	TRBV3-1/TRBV3-2	-	CASSQEWGTPNTGELFF	TGTGCCAGCAGCCAAGAATGGGGGACACCGAACACCGGGGAGCTGTTTTTT
TRBJ2-3	TRBD2	TRBV24-1	-	CATSSSGRAAGTDTQYF	TGTGCCACCAGTTCTAGCGGGAGGGCCGCGGGCACAGATACGCAGTATTTT
TRBJ1-1	-	TRBV4-1	-	CASRGFQAREAFF	TGCGCCAGCAGGGGGTTTCAGGCCAGGGAAGCTTTCTTT
TRBJ2-1	TRBD2	TRBV19	-	CASSSTSGRASYNEQFF	TGTGCCAGTAGCAGTACTAGCGGGAGGGCCTCCTACAATGAGCAGTTCTTC
TRBJ2-2	-	TRBV24-1	-	CATSDSSFIDSDRSNTGELFF	TGTGCCACCAGTGATTCTTCTTTTATAGATTCTGACCGTTCGAACACCGGGGAGCTGTTTTTT
TRBJ1-1	-	TRBV27	-	CASSLSPNTEAFF	TGTGCCAGCAGTTTGAGCCCGAACACTGAAGCTTTCTTT
TRBJ1-4	-	TRBV5-1	-	CASSLGTVNEKLFF	TGCGCCAGCAGCTTGGGGACAGTTAATGAAAAACTGTTTTTT
TRBJ1-2	TRBD1	TRBV3-1/TRBV3-2	-	CASSLTGNYGYTF	TGTGCCAGCAGCTTGACAGGGAACTATGGCTACACCTTC
TRBJ2-7	-	TRBV15	-	CATSRDNSGYEQYF	TGTGCCACCAGCAGAGATAACAGCGGCTACGAGCAGTACTTC
TRBJ2-2	TRBD2	TRBV7-9	-	CASSPVSAGGPGELFF	TGTGCCAGCAGCCCGGTTTCAGCGGGAGGTCCCGGGGAGCTGTTTTTT
TRBJ1-1	-	TRBV21-1	-	CASRDGVEAFF	TGTGCCAGCAGAGACGGGGTTGAAGCTTTCTTT
TRBJ2-7	-	TRBV5-4	-	CASSLAGSYEQYF	TGTGCCAGCAGCTTGGCCGGCTCCTACGAGCAGTACTTC
TRBJ1-5	-	TRBV27	-	CASSLEGRGQPQHF	TGTGCCAGCAGTTTGGAGGGGCGCGGCCAGCCCCAGCATTTT
TRBJ1-1	-	TRBV6-5	-	CACRLNTEAFF	TGTGCCTGCCGACTAAACACTGAAGCTTTCTTT
TRBJ1-5	-	TRBV7-2	few	CASSLSVGLSNQPQHF	TGTGCCAGCAGCTTATCGGTAGGACTTAGCAATCAGCCCCAGCATTTT
TRBJ1-1	-	TRBV19	-	CASSVTGLMNTEAFF	TGTGCCAGTAGTGTAACGGGACTGATGAACACTGAAGCTTTCTTT